Listed here are 29 T cell receptor beta chains from one sample, sequenced in a study of radiotherapy plus CTLA-4 blockade in lung cancer. Profiling relied on immunoSEQ multiplex PCR, and the TCRdb table lists in-frame clones only, not all of them. The sample lists some 32,000 clones; roughly 70% were seen once. Material: peripheral blood, obtained from a patient treated with radiotherapy plus ipilimumab. Receptors were obtained from a human donor with non-small cell lung cancer who had stable disease on radiotherapy plus ipilimumab.

CDR3 loop: CASSPPRGLKDGYTF. CDR3 in DNA: TGTGCCAGCAGCCCGCCGCGGGGCCTGAAGGATGGCTACACCTTC. The V call is TRBV11-2, the J call TRBJ1-2; a possible D gene is TRBD1 (5 bases). CDR1 and CDR2 from the germline V gene are SGHAT and FQNNGV. V gave up 5 bases and J gave up 6 bases, with 19 bases separating them. The CDR3 runs to 15 residues. The full variable domain, its missing parts supplied by reference TRBV11-2 and TRBJ1-2, is EAGVAQSPRYKIIEKRQSVAFWCNPISGHATLYWYQQILGQGPKLLIQFQNNGVVDDSQLPKDRFSAERLKGVDSTLKIQPAKLEDSAVYLCASSPPRGLKDGYTFGSGTRLTVV.

This sequence joins TRBV7-2 and TRBJ2-1; no definite D call. Germline lookup yields CDR1 SGHTA and CDR2 FQGNSA. Trimming stripped 2 bases from V and 2 bases from J, with 10 bases between. The length of the CDR3 is 15 residues. Written as DNA, the CDR3 is TGTGCCAGCAGCTTAAGTGGGATAGCCTACAATGAGCAGTTCTTC. Encoded protein: CASSLSGIAYNEQFF.

The gene calls are TRBV5-1 and TRBJ2-5; 9 bases match TRBD2. The trim removed 5 bases at V and 5 bases at J, leaving 4 bases unmatched. Germline CDR1 and CDR2: SGHRS and YFSETQ. This CDR3 is built from 13 residues. CDR3 sequence (DNA): TGCGCCAGCAGGCGGGAGGGTAGGGAGACCCAGTACTTC. It specifies CASRREGRETQYF.

V usage is TRBV4-2 and J usage is TRBJ2-1; 8 nucleotides align to TRBD2. This CDR3 is 17 amino acids long. CDR1 is LGHNA and CDR2 is YNFKEQ in the germline V gene. J was trimmed by 0 bases and V by 1 base; bases with no gene match: 5. CDR3: CASSQVSAGDSYNEQFF. The CDR3, as DNA: TGTGCCAGCAGCCAAGTATCAGCGGGGGACTCCTACAATGAGCAGTTCTTC.

The chain joins TRBV28 to TRBJ2-6, with 7 bases lining up with TRBD1. J lost 1 base, V lost 6 bases, and 15 bases had no gene match. Germline V lookup: CDR1 MDHEN, CDR2 SYDVKM. This CDR3 comprises 19 residues. The DNA of the CDR3 is TGTGCCAGCAGACAGACAGGGCCCCCTACTATTTCTGGGGCCAACGTCCTGACTTTC. This sequence encodes CASRQTGPPTISGANVLTF. Supplemented by reference TRBV28 and TRBJ2-6, the full variable domain reads DVKVTQSSRYLVKRTGEKVFLECVQDMDHENMFWYRQDPGLGLRLIYFSYDVKMKEKGDIPEGYSVSREKKERFSLILESASTNQTSMYLCASRQTGPPTISGANVLTFGAGSRLTVL.

The genes are TRBV2 and TRBJ1-2; D might be TRBD1 (6 bases). V lost 3 bases to trimming and J lost 8 bases, with 13 bases between them. Germline assignment: CDR1 SNHLY and CDR2 FYNNEI. The CDR3 contains 13 residues. CDR3 amino acids: CASSDRAGDGYTF. CDR3 nucleotide sequence: TGTGCCAGCAGTGACAGGGCAGGGGACGGCTACACCTTC. Supplemented by reference TRBV2 and TRBJ1-2, the full variable domain reads EPEVTQTPSHQVTQMGQEVILRCVPISNHLYFYWYRQILGQKVEFLVSFYNNEISEKSEIFDDQFSVERPDGSNFTLKIRSTKLEDSAMYFCASSDRAGDGYTFGSGTRLTVV.

The rearrangement joins TRBV4-2 to TRBJ2-7, with TRBD2 matching 10 bases. V lost 3 bases to trimming and J lost 5 bases; unmatched junction nucleotides: 10. CDR1 LGHNA and CDR2 YNFKEQ come from the germline V gene. CDR3 size: 16 residues. The CDR3 loop reads CASSQAGTSEGDEQYF. DNA for the CDR3: TGTGCCAGCAGCCAGGCCGGGACTAGCGAAGGGGACGAGCAGTACTTC.

The V gene is TRBV30, the J gene TRBJ2-5; the match to TRBD1 covers 12 bases. The length of the CDR3 is 13 residues. Per germline, CDR1 GTSNPN and CDR2 SVGIG (reference sequence). V dropped 7 bases and J dropped 5; count of bases not matched to a gene: 5. The CDR3 sequence is CASGTGGEETQYF. DNA for the CDR3: TGTGCCTCCGGGACAGGGGGCGAGGAGACCCAGTACTTC.

This clone has more than one count but fewer than ten. The V gene is TRBV21-1, the J gene TRBJ1-5; TRBD1, as called in the table, went unchecked against the DNA. TRBV21-1 is listed as a pseudogene. The CDR3 length is 15 residues. CDR3 in DNA: TGTGCCAGCAGCAAAGCAAGGGAAAGGGGACAGCCCCAGCATTTT. It is translated as CASSKARERGQPQHF.

The chain recombines TRBV9 with TRBJ2-6; 8 bases are shared with TRBD1. V gave up 3 bases and J gave up 4 bases; unmatched junction bases: 9. The germline V gene has CDR1 SGDLS and CDR2 YYNGEE. This CDR3 is built from 17 residues. This CDR3 reads CASSGRGQGPGANVLTF. CDR3 in DNA: TGTGCCAGCAGCGGCCGAGGACAGGGTCCCGGGGCCAACGTCCTGACTTTC.

V gene TRBV29-1 combines with J gene TRBJ2-1; TRBD2 agrees at 9 bases. The junction had 5 bases not matched to a gene; V was cut back by 4 bases and J by 7 bases. Germline CDR1 SQVTM, CDR2 ANQGSEA. This CDR3 spans 13 amino acids. The CDR3 DNA is TGCAGCGTTGTGATTAGCGGGAGTAATGAGCAGTTCTTC. Amino acid sequence: CSVVISGSNEQFF.

In its sample, this clone ranks as medium-sized. The CDR3 DNA reads as TGCGCCAGCAGCTTGAGCGGGGTTTCCTACGAGCAGTACTTC. Protein product: CASSLSGVSYEQYF. The rearrangement joins TRBV5-1 to TRBJ2-7, with TRBD2 matching over 7 bases. J gave up 1 base and V 1 base, and 2 bases lay outside the gene matches. Germline-derived CDR1 and CDR2 are SGHRS and YFSETQ. The CDR3 length is 14 residues.

The chain employs TRBV12-5 and TRBJ2-1, with D unclear. CDR3 length: 12 residues. Trimming cost V 5 bases and J 0 bases, with 2 bases left between them. Germline CDR1 reads LGHNT; CDR2 reads FRNRAP. The CDR3 nucleotides read TGTGCTAGTGGTCTCTCCTACAATGAGCAGTTCTTC. It yields the protein CASGLSYNEQFF.

The rearrangement joins TRBV9 to TRBJ2-7, with no clear D. The V gene lost 0 bases and the J gene lost 6 bases, with 13 bases spanning the gap. The CDR3 sequence is 14 residues long. Germline V gene lookup returns CDR1 SGDLS and CDR2 YYNGEE. In DNA form, the CDR3 reads TGTGCCAGCAGCGTAGGAGTGACTGCCAGCGAGCAGTACTTC. Translating it yields CASSVGVTASEQYF.

The chain recombines TRBV14 with TRBJ1-1; 11 bases are a match to TRBD1. CDR3 length: 15 residues. Germline V gene lookup returns CDR1 SGHDN and CDR2 FVKESK. V lost 4 bases and J lost 6; bases outside the gene matches: 7. This chain's CDR3 is CASSPDRGLSSEAFF. CDR3 DNA sequence: TGTGCCAGCAGCCCGGACAGGGGGCTGTCTTCTGAAGCTTTCTTT.

The CDR3 nucleotides are TGTGCCATCAGCGACGTTATCTATGAGCAGTTCTTC. It encodes CAISDVIYEQFF. The chain uses TRBV10-3 and TRBJ2-1; D is undetermined. V was cut by 6 bases and J by 8 bases, with 11 bases left in between. Germline V gives CDR1 ENHRY, CDR2 SYGVKD. The CDR3 is made up of 12 amino acids.

The V gene is TRBV7-9, the J gene TRBJ2-3, with TRBD2 matching 11 bases. The J segment lost 3 bases and the V segment lost 4 bases, leaving 0 bases of the junction unmatched. CDR1 SEHNR and CDR2 FQNEAQ come from the germline V gene (reference sequence). The CDR3 has 14 amino acids. In nucleotides, the CDR3 is TGTGCCAGCAGCTCTAGCGGGAGGACAGATACGCAGTATTTT. Its translation is CASSSSGRTDTQYF.

The chain has TRBV11-2 and TRBJ2-3; no firm D call. The germline V gene has CDR1 SGHAT and CDR2 FQNNGV. This CDR3 comprises 14 residues. V was trimmed by 4 bases and J by 5 bases, leaving 13 bases between them. The DNA of the CDR3 is TGTGCCAGCAGCTCAACGGTAGTGCGAGATACGCAGTATTTT. Protein product: CASSSTVVRDTQYF.

This chain connects TRBV9 to TRBJ1-3; D is unresolved. The CDR3 is 15 amino acids. Germline assignment: CDR1 SGDLS and CDR2 YYNGEE. V dropped 4 bases and J dropped 0 bases, with 11 bases sitting between them. The CDR3 spells CASSPDPFSGNTIYF. CDR3 sequence (DNA): TGTGCCAGCAGCCCGGATCCGTTCTCTGGAAACACCATATATTTT.

A single count supports this clone. CDR3 nucleotides: TGTGCCAGCTCACACCCCAGGGGTAGCTCCTACAATGAGCAGTTCTTC. This encodes CASSHPRGSSYNEQFF. The V call is TRBV27, the J call TRBJ2-1; D is possibly TRBD1 (6 bases). Germline CDR1 is MNHEY and CDR2 is SMNVEV (reference sequence). The CDR3 length is 16 residues. The V end lost 8 bases, the J end lost 0 bases, and 17 bases lay between the germline ends.

The chain uses TRBV2 and TRBJ2-3; TRBD1 aligns across 8 bases. CDR3 length: 16 amino acids. V was pared by 5 bases and J by 2 bases, with 9 bases of the junction left unmatched. CDR1 is SNHLY and CDR2 is FYNNEI in the germline V gene. CDR3 protein: CASSQRTGRPTDTQYF. The CDR3 DNA is TGTGCCAGCAGTCAGCGGACAGGGAGGCCCACAGATACGCAGTATTTT.

The genes are TRBV6-6 and TRBJ2-1; 8 bases fit TRBD2. Per the germline V gene, CDR1 is MNHNY and CDR2 is SVGAGI (reference sequence). This CDR3 is built from 13 residues. The V and J ends lost 0 bases and 15 bases, in that order; junction bases with no gene match: 7. CDR3 DNA: TGTGCCAGCAGTTACTCGAATCGGGAGGGGCTGTTCTTC. Translated: CASSYSNREGLFF.

This clone was seen more than once but under ten times. The gene calls are TRBV5-4 and TRBJ2-5; 15 bases agree with TRBD2. The CDR3 length is 17 residues. The V gene end was trimmed by 3 bases and the J gene end by 1 base; junction bases not matched to a gene: 4. The germline V gene encodes CDR1 SGHNT and CDR2 YYREEE (reference sequence). CDR3 amino acids: CASSSGLAGGIQETQYF. The CDR3 coding sequence is TGTGCCAGCAGCTCGGGACTAGCGGGAGGAATCCAAGAGACCCAGTACTTC.

The V call is TRBV18, the J call TRBJ1-1; D uncertain. Germline lookup yields CDR1 KGHSH and CDR2 LQKENI. V was shortened by 3 bases and J by 5 bases, with 10 bases between the two germline ends. There are 13 residues in the CDR3. The CDR3 loop is CASSPSAGTEAFF. As DNA, the CDR3 is TGTGCCAGCTCACCCTCGGCGGGAACTGAAGCTTTCTTT. Together with reference TRBV18 and TRBJ1-1, the CDR3 gives the full variable domain: NAGVMQNPRHLVRRRGQEARLRCSPMKGHSHVYWYRQLPEEGLKFMVYLQKENIIDESGMPKERFSAEFPKEGPSILRIQQVVRGDSAAYFCASSPSAGTEAFFGQGTRLTVV.

The rearrangement uses TRBV27 and TRBJ2-2; D remains ambiguous. The V end was cut by 0 bases, the J end by 6 bases, with 8 bases between. Germline CDR1 MNHEY, CDR2 SMNVEV (reference sequence). The CDR3 sequence is 14 residues long. The CDR3 sequence: CASSLSIDSGELFF. For the CDR3, the DNA is TGTGCCAGCAGTTTATCGATTGATTCCGGGGAGCTGTTTTTT.

The chain recombines TRBV5-4 with TRBJ2-7; 13 bases fit TRBD2. The CDR3 totals 14 residues. The germline gives CDR1 SGHNT, CDR2 YYREEE (reference sequence). J gave up 6 bases and V 4 bases, and 4 bases lay outside the gene matches. CDR3 DNA sequence: TGTGCCAGCAGCCGGACTAGCGGGAGAGCCGAGCAGTACTTC. Its protein product is CASSRTSGRAEQYF.

This sequence joins TRBV7-2 and TRBJ2-7; 7 bases line up with TRBD2. J was trimmed by 0 bases and V by 4 bases; bases with no gene match: 6. The CDR3 sequence is 15 residues long. From germline, CDR1 is SGHTA and CDR2 FQGNSA. The CDR3 is CASSSLWTSSYEQYF. CDR3 coding DNA: TGTGCCAGCAGCTCCCTCTGGACTAGCTCCTACGAGCAGTACTTC.

Only a few counts were recorded for this clone. The CDR3 sequence: CASSGGQAFYNEQFF. The CDR3 bases are TGTGCCAGCAGCGGGGGACAGGCTTTCTACAATGAGCAGTTCTTC. The V gene is TRBV11-2, the J gene TRBJ2-1; 8 bases agree with TRBD1. In germline, CDR1 is SGHAT, CDR2 FQNNGV. Losses at the gene ends were 5 bases for V and 3 bases for J; bases not matched to a gene: 6. The CDR3 has 15 amino acids. Based on the CDR3 plus reference TRBV11-2 and TRBJ2-1, the full variable domain is EAGVAQSPRYKIIEKRQSVAFWCNPISGHATLYWYQQILGQGPKLLIQFQNNGVVDDSQLPKDRFSAERLKGVDSTLKIQPAKLEDSAVYLCASSGGQAFYNEQFFGPGTRLTVL.

The chain combines TRBV27 with TRBJ2-7; D is ambiguous. The germline CDR1 and CDR2 sequences are MNHEY and SMNVEV (reference sequence). V lost 3 bases and J lost 2, with 8 bases in between. This CDR3 region has 13 residues. CDR3: CASSFNGPYEQYF. DNA of the CDR3: TGTGCCAGCAGTTTCAACGGTCCCTACGAGCAGTACTTC.